These 19 T cell receptor beta chains originate from one sample sequenced in a study of T-cell reconstitution after alpha-beta-depleted transplantation in children. TCRbeta library preparation incorporated unique molecular identifiers. TCRdb reprocessed the PCR reads with MiXCR, giving one entry per CDR3 protein. The profile shows around 700,000 distinct CDR3 sequences, around 13% of them singletons. The specimen was PBMCs, collected before TCRalphabeta/CD19-depleted stem cell transplant. The source is a girl aged 2-10 years with congenital amegakaryocytic thrombocytopenia, due to receive a stem cell transplant.

This clonotype was seen ten or more times. The chain joins TRBV11-2 to TRBJ2-1; TRBD2 might be the D (7 bases). CDR3 length: 16 residues. Trimming took 8 bases from V and 4 from J, leaving 21 bases between them. CDR1 and CDR2 from the germline V gene are SGHAT and FQNNGV. Written as DNA, the CDR3 is TGTGCCAGCCGCAGAGGGGGGGCAAGAATTTACAATGAGCAGTTCTTC. It is translated as CASRRGGARIYNEQFF. Supplemented by reference TRBV11-2 and TRBJ2-1, the full variable domain reads EAGVAQSPRYKIIEKRQSVAFWCNPISGHATLYWYQQILGQGPKLLIQFQNNGVVDDSQLPKDRFSAERLKGVDSTLKIQPAKLEDSAVYLCASRRGGARIYNEQFFGPGTRLTVL.

This clonotype came up a few times. CDR3 nucleotides: TGTGCCTGGAGCCCCCAGCGGGAGGTTCAGTTCTTC. This encodes CAWSPQREVQFF. The V gene is TRBV30, the J gene TRBJ2-1, with TRBD2 matching 9 bases. Germline trimming cut 3 bases from V and 13 bases from J; bases unmatched to any gene: 7. The CDR3 extends over 12 amino acids. Germline V gives CDR1 GTSNPN, CDR2 SVGIG (reference sequence).

This clonotype was observed at least ten times. J is TRBJ2-2 and V is TRBV6-6, with 7 bases lining up with TRBD2. The germline CDR1 and CDR2 sequences are MNHNY and SVGAGI (reference sequence). With 8 bases clipped from V and 5 bases from J, the junction kept 5 bases outside the gene matches. This CDR3 has 13 amino acids. This CDR3 is CASEASGTGELFF. The CDR3 DNA sequence: TGTGCCAGCGAGGCTAGCGGAACCGGGGAGCTGTTTTTT.

This clonotype was seen at least ten times. CDR3 nucleotides: TGCAGTGCTAGAGATTCTCTGAACTATGGCTACACCTTC. As protein: CSARDSLNYGYTF. The genes are TRBV20-1 and TRBJ1-2, with D unclear. The CDR3 totals 13 residues. CDR1 and CDR2 from the germline V gene are DFQATT and SNEGSKA (reference sequence). Trimming removed 0 bases from V and 2 bases from J, with 7 bases in between.

This clonotype was seen many times. The chain joins TRBV7-6 to TRBJ1-3; D uncertain. Germline V CDR1 and CDR2: SGHVS, FNYEAQ. V was pared by 1 base and J by 0 bases, with 10 bases between. CDR3 length: 16 residues. CDR3: CASSLEGRSSGNTIYF. The CDR3 DNA sequence: TGTGCCAGCAGCTTAGAAGGTCGGAGCTCTGGAAACACCATATATTTT.

This clonotype was seen once. A much larger clonotype is one base distant, so this may be a read error. The rearrangement links TRBV11-2 to TRBJ2-4, with 13 bases matching TRBD2. The CDR3 covers 15 residues. Germline V gene sequence: CDR1 SGHAT, CDR2 FQNNGV. CDR3 in amino acids: CAGSYGLAGVNIQYF. CDR3 bases: TGTGCCGGCAGCTATGGACTAGCGGGAGTGAACATTCAGTACTTC.

This clonotype has a handful of counts. The chain has TRBV5-1 and TRBJ2-2, with D tentatively TRBD1 or TRBD2 (5 bases each). The CDR3 is 15 residues long. V lost 5 bases to trimming and J lost 2 bases, with 13 bases between them. Germline loops: CDR1 SGHRS, CDR2 YFSETQ. CDR3 in amino acids: CASRDGTVNTGELFF. As DNA, the CDR3 is TGCGCCAGCAGGGACGGGACCGTAAACACCGGGGAGCTGTTTTTT. The entire variable domain, with the rest obtained from reference TRBV5-1 and TRBJ2-2, is as follows: KAGVTQTPRYLIKTRGQQVTLSCSPISGHRSVSWYQQTPGQGLQFLFEYFSETQRNKGNFPGRFSGRQFSNSRSEMNVSTLELGDSALYLCASRDGTVNTGELFFGEGSRLTVL.

This clonotype was observed a handful of times. The chain uses TRBV12-3 or TRBV12-4 and TRBJ2-1; D is unclear. This CDR3 region has 15 residues. The ends were cut back, 2 bases at V and 3 bases at J, with 11 bases in the middle. The CDR3 protein is CASSLLSPDYNEQFF. The CDR3 bases are TGTGCCAGCAGTTTACTCTCTCCCGACTACAATGAGCAGTTCTTC.

This clonotype occurred once. Being one base from a much bigger clone, this may be a read error. The CDR3 region is CTIGQPQHF. CDR3 sequence (DNA): TGTACCATCGGTCAGCCCCAGCATTTT. The chain links TRBV10-3 to TRBJ1-5; D gene uncertain. The CDR3 contains 9 residues. Germline-derived CDR1 and CDR2 are ENHRY and SYGVKD.

This clonotype was counted at least ten times. The V and J genes are TRBV6-1 and TRBJ2-1; D gene ambiguous. CDR3 size: 12 residues. V shed 5 bases and J shed 8 bases, with 10 bases lying between them. The V gene's germline CDR1 is MNHNS and CDR2 SASEGT. For the CDR3, the DNA is TGTGCCAGCAGTTCCATCCGGTATGAGCAGTTCTTC. It translates to CASSSIRYEQFF.

In this sample, this clonotype turned up many times. The V and J genes are TRBV4-1 and TRBJ2-2; D is perhaps TRBD2 (5 bases). CDR3 length: 17 amino acids. Trimming pared 4 bases from V and 3 bases from J, leaving 18 bases between. CDR1 is MGHRA, CDR2 YSYEKL, per germline. DNA for the CDR3: TGCGCCAGCAGCCTTTTTATGTTCGGACTTTACACCGGGGAGCTGTTTTTT. Its protein is CASSLFMFGLYTGELFF.

This clonotype was recorded at least ten times. The chain combines TRBV20-1 with TRBJ2-7, with no clear D. Per the germline V gene, CDR1 is DFQATT and CDR2 is SNEGSKA (reference sequence). The CDR3 has 14 residues. V was pared by 3 bases and J by 1 base, with 13 bases between. CDR3 nucleotides: TGCAGTGCTAGTAAGTGGGCCAAGTCCTACGAGCAGTACTTC. It specifies CSASKWAKSYEQYF.

Ten or more counts support this clonotype. The CDR3 here is CSAQDTRGYDEQYF. The CDR3 coding sequence is TGCAGTGCTCAAGACACCAGGGGTTACGACGAGCAGTACTTC. This chain joins TRBV20-1 and TRBJ2-7; D possibly corresponds to TRBD1 (6 bases). This CDR3 is built from 14 residues. Trimming stripped 5 bases from V and 5 bases from J, with 19 bases between. Germline V gives CDR1 DFQATT, CDR2 SNEGSKA (reference sequence).

There are many counts of this clonotype. The chain joins TRBV10-3 to TRBJ1-4; D uncertain. Trimming took off 0 bases at V and 2 bases at J, with 1 base between the two ends. In germline, CDR1 is ENHRY, CDR2 SYGVKD. The CDR3 totals 13 residues. The CDR3: CAISESTNEKLFF. The DNA of the CDR3 is TGTGCCATCAGTGAGTCTACTAATGAAAAACTGTTTTTT.

This clonotype has just a few counts. The chain combines TRBV30 with TRBJ2-1; 14 bases align to TRBD2. Unmatched junction bases numbered 2, after V lost 4 bases and J lost 6 bases. The CDR3 loop spans 14 amino acids. The germline V gene has CDR1 GTSNPN and CDR2 SVGIG (reference sequence). CDR3 nucleotides: TGTGCCTGGACGGGACTAGCGGGAGCCAATGAGCAGTTCTTC. Protein product: CAWTGLAGANEQFF. Complete variable domain (other parts from reference TRBV30 and TRBJ2-1): SQTIHQWPATLVQPVGSPLSLECTVEGTSNPNLYWYRQAAGRGLQLLFYSVGIGQISSEVPQNLSASRPQDRQFILSSKKLLLSDSGFYLCAWTGLAGANEQFFGPGTRLTVL.

This clonotype appeared a few times. The chain carries TRBV20-1 and TRBJ2-1; 7 bases agree with TRBD2. With V trimmed by 3 bases and J by 2 bases, 4 bases remained unmatched. The CDR3 spans 14 residues. Germline loops: CDR1 DFQATT, CDR2 SNEGSKA (reference sequence). CDR3 coding DNA: TGCAGTGCTAGGGGAGGGCATGCCTACAATGAGCAGTTCTTC. Translating it yields CSARGGHAYNEQFF.

This clonotype has just a few counts. This sequence joins TRBV28 and TRBJ2-4; D unresolved. Germline V gene lookup returns CDR1 MDHEN and CDR2 SYDVKM. CDR3 length: 13 residues. V dropped 7 bases and J dropped 6 bases, with 13 bases sitting between them. The chain's CDR3 is CASIGNLGNIQYF. The CDR3 nucleotides read TGTGCCAGCATTGGGAATCTGGGAAACATTCAGTACTTC.

This clonotype was recorded at least ten times. The V and J genes are TRBV5-1 and TRBJ2-7; perhaps TRBD1 as D (5 bases). This CDR3 has 14 amino acids. Trimming cost V 0 bases and J 1 base, with 8 bases left between them. Germline V gives CDR1 SGHRS, CDR2 YFSETQ. The CDR3 loop reads CASSLEDSSYEQYF. Written as DNA, the CDR3 is TGCGCCAGCAGCTTGGAAGACAGTTCCTACGAGCAGTACTTC.

This clonotype was seen many times. The rearrangement uses TRBV29-1 and TRBJ1-2, with 7 bases aligning to TRBD1. The CDR3 sequence is 13 residues long. Germline CDR1 is SQVTM and CDR2 is ANQGSEA. V lost 0 bases, J lost 6 bases, and 4 bases stayed unmatched. The CDR3 DNA reads as TGCAGCGTTGAAGAAGGAACAGGGGATGGCTACACCTTC. Its translation: CSVEEGTGDGYTF.